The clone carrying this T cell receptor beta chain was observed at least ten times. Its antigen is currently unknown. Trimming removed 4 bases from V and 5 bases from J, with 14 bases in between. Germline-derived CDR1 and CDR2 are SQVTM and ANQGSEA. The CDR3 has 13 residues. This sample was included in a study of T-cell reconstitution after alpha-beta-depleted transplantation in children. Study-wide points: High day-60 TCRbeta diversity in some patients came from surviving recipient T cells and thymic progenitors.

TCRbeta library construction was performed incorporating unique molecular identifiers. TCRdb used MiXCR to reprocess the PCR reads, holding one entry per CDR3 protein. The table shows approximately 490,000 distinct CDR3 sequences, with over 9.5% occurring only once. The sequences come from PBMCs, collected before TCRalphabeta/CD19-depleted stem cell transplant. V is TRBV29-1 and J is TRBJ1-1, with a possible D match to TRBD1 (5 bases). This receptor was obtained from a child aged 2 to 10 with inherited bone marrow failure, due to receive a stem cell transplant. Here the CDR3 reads CSVGGGWGTEAFF. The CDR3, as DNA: TGCAGCGTTGGTGGAGGGTGGGGGACTGAAGCTTTCTTT.